This is a list of T cell receptor beta chains from one sample in a study of blood T cell repertoires in COVID-19. Profiled with immunoSEQ multiplex PCR; TCRdb holds only in-frame clones, not every one. The sample has around 120,000 clones; over 65% are singletons. The sequenced sample was peripheral blood. The source is a man aged 65 to 79 with acute or convalescent COVID-19. The CDR3 runs from the conserved cysteine through the conserved F or W. Each record gives: CDR3 length, clone size, V gene, D gene, J gene, CDR3 protein, CDR3 DNA. The D gene is left open where the match is weak. Rows may omit the clone size; those that give it use once, few, many or a size class.

CDR3 length: 11
clone size: .
V gene: TRBV2
D gene: .
J gene: TRBJ1-1
CDR3 protein: CASKADSEAFF
CDR3 DNA: TGTGCCAGCAAGGCGGACAGTGAAGCTTTCTTT

CDR3 length: 13
clone size: .
V gene: TRBV2
D gene: .
J gene: TRBJ1-5
CDR3 protein: CASHGDSNQPQHF
CDR3 DNA: TGTGCCAGCCACGGGGATAGCAATCAGCCCCAGCATTTT

CDR3 length: 17
clone size: many
V gene: TRBV29-1
D gene: TRBD1
J gene: TRBJ1-3
CDR3 protein: CSVEDQEGAMSGNTIYF
CDR3 DNA: TGCAGCGTTGAAGATCAGGAGGGGGCAATGAGTGGAAACACCATATATTTT

CDR3 length: 16
clone size: .
V gene: TRBV28
D gene: TRBD1
J gene: TRBJ2-7
CDR3 protein: CASSSPRGRGAYEQYF
CDR3 DNA: TGTGCCAGCAGTTCTCCCAGGGGGCGCGGGGCCTACGAGCAGTACTTC

CDR3 length: 13
clone size: .
V gene: TRBV30
D gene: TRBD1
J gene: TRBJ1-2
CDR3 protein: CACRRQGDDGYTF
CDR3 DNA: TGTGCCTGCCGCCGACAGGGTGATGATGGCTACACCTTC

CDR3 length: 15
clone size: .
V gene: TRBV4-3
D gene: .
J gene: TRBJ2-2
CDR3 protein: CASSQDASHHRELFF
CDR3 DNA: TGCGCCAGCAGCCAAGACGCTAGCCACCATCGGGAGCTGTTTTTT

CDR3 length: 15
clone size: .
V gene: TRBV2
D gene: TRBD2
J gene: TRBJ2-2
CDR3 protein: CASSDILAGDGELFF
CDR3 DNA: TGTGCCAGCAGTGACATACTAGCGGGGGACGGGGAGCTGTTTTTT

CDR3 length: 14
clone size: .
V gene: TRBV5-5
D gene: .
J gene: TRBJ1-1
CDR3 protein: CASSSGGWYTEAFF
CDR3 DNA: TGTGCCAGCAGCTCAGGCGGGTGGTACACTGAAGCTTTCTTT

CDR3 length: 15
clone size: .
V gene: TRBV5-8
D gene: .
J gene: TRBJ1-5
CDR3 protein: CASSLQGTLNQPQHF
CDR3 DNA: TGTGCCAGCAGCTTGCAGGGGACCCTTAATCAGCCCCAGCATTTT

CDR3 length: 11
clone size: .
V gene: TRBV20-1
D gene: .
J gene: TRBJ2-1
CDR3 protein: CSAGEQNEQFF
CDR3 DNA: TGCAGTGCTGGAGAGCAGAATGAGCAGTTCTTC

CDR3 length: 15
clone size: .
V gene: TRBV5-1
D gene: TRBD1
J gene: TRBJ1-2
CDR3 protein: CASSFLGTGNYGYTF
CDR3 DNA: TGCGCCAGCAGCTTCCTTGGGACAGGGAACTATGGCTACACCTTC

CDR3 length: 14
clone size: .
V gene: TRBV2
D gene: .
J gene: TRBJ1-5
CDR3 protein: CASSGHRNNQPQHF
CDR3 DNA: TGTGCCAGCAGCGGACACAGGAACAATCAGCCCCAGCATTTT

CDR3 length: 21
clone size: few
V gene: TRBV24-1
D gene: .
J gene: TRBJ1-3
CDR3 protein: CATKRKGRARRGLPSGNTIYF
CDR3 DNA: TGTGCCACCAAAAGGAAAGGTCGGGCAAGAAGGGGACTCCCCTCTGGAAACACCATATATTTT

CDR3 length: 18
clone size: .
V gene: TRBV4-3
D gene: .
J gene: TRBJ2-2
CDR3 protein: CASSQEKVAVLNTGELFF
CDR3 DNA: TGCGCCAGCAGCCAAGAGAAGGTGGCGGTTCTAAACACCGGGGAGCTGTTTTTT

CDR3 length: 16
clone size: .
V gene: TRBV19
D gene: .
J gene: TRBJ1-1
CDR3 protein: CASSIPSRGGNTEAFF
CDR3 DNA: TGTGCCAGTAGTATTCCCTCCAGGGGTGGTAACACTGAAGCTTTCTTT

CDR3 length: 13
clone size: .
V gene: TRBV3-1/TRBV3-2
D gene: TRBD1
J gene: TRBJ1-3
CDR3 protein: CASSGQGGNTIYF
CDR3 DNA: TGTGCCAGCAGCGGACAGGGGGGAAACACCATATATTTT

CDR3 length: 16
clone size: .
V gene: TRBV27
D gene: TRBD2
J gene: TRBJ2-3
CDR3 protein: CASTEEGLAGEDTQYF
CDR3 DNA: TGTGCCAGCACCGAAGAGGGACTAGCGGGGGAAGATACGCAGTATTTT

CDR3 length: 13
clone size: .
V gene: TRBV10-3
D gene: .
J gene: TRBJ1-2
CDR3 protein: CAIRPGGNYGYTF
CDR3 DNA: TGTGCCATCAGGCCTGGAGGGAACTATGGCTACACCTTC

CDR3 length: 14
clone size: .
V gene: TRBV12-5
D gene: .
J gene: TRBJ2-7
CDR3 protein: CASALSGVSYEQYF
CDR3 DNA: TGTGCTAGTGCCTTGTCGGGTGTTTCCTACGAGCAGTACTTC

CDR3 length: 11
clone size: .
V gene: TRBV19
D gene: .
J gene: TRBJ2-4
CDR3 protein: CASSPGDIQYF
CDR3 DNA: TGTGCCAGTAGCCCCGGGGACATTCAGTACTTC

CDR3 length: 12
clone size: .
V gene: TRBV6-5
D gene: .
J gene: TRBJ1-4
CDR3 protein: CASSFTWEKLFF
CDR3 DNA: TGTGCCAGCAGTTTCACTTGGGAAAAACTGTTTTTT

CDR3 length: 13
clone size: few
V gene: TRBV6-5
D gene: .
J gene: TRBJ2-3
CDR3 protein: CASRSGDTDTQYF
CDR3 DNA: TGTGCCAGCAGATCAGGGGACACAGATACGCAGTATTTT

CDR3 length: 15
clone size: .
V gene: TRBV7-6
D gene: .
J gene: TRBJ1-6
CDR3 protein: CASSLTGQSNSPLHF
CDR3 DNA: TGTGCCAGCAGCCTAACGGGACAATCAAATTCACCCCTCCACTTT

CDR3 length: 16
clone size: once
V gene: TRBV19
D gene: TRBD1
J gene: TRBJ1-6
CDR3 protein: CASRNRDRGYNSPLHF
CDR3 DNA: TGTGCCAGTAGGAACCGGGACAGGGGATATAATTCACCCCTCCACTTT

CDR3 length: 15
clone size: once
V gene: TRBV11-2
D gene: .
J gene: TRBJ2-1
CDR3 protein: CASSLSLQGVNEQFF
CDR3 DNA: TGTGCCAGCAGCTTATCACTACAAGGGGTCAATGAGCAGTTCTTC

CDR3 length: 12
clone size: .
V gene: TRBV5-6
D gene: .
J gene: TRBJ2-7
CDR3 protein: CASSFEHYEQYF
CDR3 DNA: TGTGCCAGCAGCTTTGAACACTACGAGCAGTACTTC

CDR3 length: 14
clone size: .
V gene: TRBV7-9
D gene: TRBD1
J gene: TRBJ1-5
CDR3 protein: CASSQGQPTQPQHF
CDR3 DNA: TGTGCCAGCAGCCAGGGACAGCCAACTCAGCCCCAGCATTTT

CDR3 length: 15
clone size: .
V gene: TRBV3-1/TRBV3-2
D gene: .
J gene: TRBJ1-2
CDR3 protein: CASSQGGGRSYGYTF
CDR3 DNA: TGTGCCAGCAGCCAAGGAGGGGGACGGAGCTATGGCTACACCTTC

CDR3 length: 15
clone size: .
V gene: TRBV19
D gene: .
J gene: TRBJ2-2
CDR3 protein: CASSLDRGANGELFF
CDR3 DNA: TGTGCCAGTAGCCTAGATCGGGGGGCAAACGGGGAGCTGTTTTTT

CDR3 length: 14
clone size: .
V gene: TRBV14
D gene: .
J gene: TRBJ1-1
CDR3 protein: CASSIWQGNTEAFF
CDR3 DNA: TGTGCCAGCAGCATCTGGCAGGGGAACACTGAAGCTTTCTTT